One and the same sample provided the 27 T cell receptor beta chains below, sequenced in a study of cytomegalovirus exposure and HLA in healthy donors. Using immunoSEQ multiplex PCR, the repertoire was profiled, and TCRdb retains in-frame clones only, with some absent. The sample includes over 100,000 clones, roughly nine tenths of them seen just once. Input material: PBMCs. These receptors all come from a young woman in good health and CMV-seronegative.

This rearrangement joins TRBV5-1 to TRBJ1-5; 9 bases match TRBD1. The V gene end was trimmed by 3 bases and the J gene end by 8 bases; junction bases not matched to a gene: 6. The CDR3 runs to 14 residues. Germline-derived CDR1 and CDR2 are SGHRS and YFSETQ. The CDR3: CASSSEGQGEPQHF. DNA of the CDR3: TGCGCCAGCAGCTCGGAGGGACAGGGAGAGCCCCAGCATTTT.

The genes are TRBV19 and TRBJ1-6; no definite D call. V dropped 3 bases and J dropped 1 base, with 10 bases sitting between them. The length of the CDR3 is 16 residues. Germline assignment: CDR1 LNHDA and CDR2 SQIVND (reference sequence). The CDR3 is CASSIRGRSYNSPLHF. Written as DNA, the CDR3 is TGTGCCAGTAGTATTAGAGGGAGGTCCTATAATTCACCCCTCCACTTT. The entire variable domain, with the rest obtained from reference TRBV19 and TRBJ1-6, is as follows: DGGITQSPKYLFRKEGQNVTLSCEQNLNHDAMYWYRQDPGQGLRLIYYSQIVNDFQKGDIAEGYSVSREKKESFPLTVTSAQKNPTAFYLCASSIRGRSYNSPLHFGNGTRLTVT.

The chain uses TRBV5-1 and TRBJ2-5; 8 positions match TRBD2. The CDR3 spans 16 residues. CDR1 SGHRS and CDR2 YFSETQ come from the germline V gene. V lost 0 bases, J lost 1 base, and 5 bases stayed unmatched. CDR3 nucleotides: TGCGCCAGCAGCTTGGAAGGCGGGGGGACCCAAGAGACCCAGTACTTC. Translation: CASSLEGGGTQETQYF.

The rearrangement links TRBV7-3 to TRBJ2-3; TRBD2 aligns across 12 bases. The junction had 5 bases not matched to a gene; V was cut back by 1 base and J by 9 bases. Germline loops: CDR1 SGHTA, CDR2 FQGTGA. This CDR3 contains 15 residues. The CDR3 spells CASSLRLAGAGTQYF. The CDR3 bases are TGTGCCAGCAGCTTAAGACTAGCGGGGGCGGGAACGCAGTATTTT.

The genes are TRBV4-1 and TRBJ1-2, with TRBD1 identical over 9 bases. The length of the CDR3 is 15 residues. Germline loops: CDR1 MGHRA, CDR2 YSYEKL. After removal of 2 bases from V and 8 bases from J, the junction contained 9 bases not matched to a gene. The CDR3 protein is CASSQNPGTGLGYTF. CDR3 nucleotide sequence: TGCGCCAGCAGCCAAAACCCGGGGACAGGGTTAGGCTACACCTTC.

This chain links TRBV5-6 with TRBJ1-2, with unresolved D. V dropped 4 bases and J dropped 7 bases, with 14 bases sitting between them. Per the germline V gene, CDR1 is SGHDT and CDR2 is YYEEEE. The CDR3 runs to 13 residues. The CDR3 sequence is CASSRIGPSGYTF. The CDR3 DNA sequence: TGTGCCAGCAGCCGCATCGGTCCCTCTGGCTACACCTTC.

The chain uses TRBV7-2 and TRBJ1-2, with D tentatively TRBD1 (5 bases). This CDR3 has 14 residues. Germline V gene data show CDR1 as SGHTA and CDR2 as FQGNSA. Trimming took 3 bases from V and 6 from J, leaving 14 bases between them. The CDR3 DNA is TGTGCCAGCAGCTTGGGGCAGGGTATGAATGGCTACACCTTC. Translation: CASSLGQGMNGYTF.

A few counts support this clone. J is TRBJ2-5 and V is TRBV10-2; 7 bases agree with TRBD2. The V and J ends lost 10 bases and 5 bases, in that order; junction bases with no gene match: 13. The germline gives CDR1 WSHSY, CDR2 SAAADI. CDR3 length: 14 residues. CDR3 region: CATAGNTKGETQYF. DNA of the CDR3: TGCGCCACAGCGGGGAACACGAAAGGGGAGACCCAGTACTTC.

As DNA, the CDR3 is TGCGCCAGCAGCCAAGAAGGAGGTTCTGTGGCTGAAGCTTTCTTT. Its protein is CASSQEGGSVAEAFF. V is TRBV4-1 and J is TRBJ1-1; D unresolved. V was trimmed by 0 bases and J by 6 bases, leaving 14 bases between them. CDR3 length equals 15 residues. In germline, CDR1 is MGHRA, CDR2 YSYEKL.

V gene TRBV2 combines with J gene TRBJ1-2; D is unclear. V lost 2 bases and J 6 bases, leaving 19 bases between the germline ends. The germline gives CDR1 SNHLY, CDR2 FYNNEI. This CDR3 has 16 amino acids. CDR3 residues: CASSETYGISGDGYTF. DNA of the CDR3: TGTGCCAGCAGTGAAACCTACGGTATAAGCGGTGATGGCTACACCTTC. Filled out from reference TRBV2 and TRBJ1-2, the complete variable domain reads EPEVTQTPSHQVTQMGQEVILRCVPISNHLYFYWYRQILGQKVEFLVSFYNNEISEKSEIFDDQFSVERPDGSNFTLKIRSTKLEDSAMYFCASSETYGISGDGYTFGSGTRLTVV.

This clone showed up just a few times. As DNA, the CDR3 is TGTGCCAGCAGCCGGGACAGGGGGCAGGGTTCACCCCTCCACTTT. Its protein is CASSRDRGQGSPLHF. The chain employs TRBV6-4 and TRBJ1-6; 12 bases match TRBD1. The CDR3 covers 15 residues. The germline V gene has CDR1 MRHNA and CDR2 SNTAGT. V shed 6 bases, J shed 9 bases, and the junction held 6 bases outside the gene matches.

The genes are TRBV6-1 and TRBJ1-2; 8 bases map to TRBD1. The CDR3 spans 14 residues. Germline V CDR1 and CDR2: MNHNS, SASEGT. Trimming cost V 5 bases and J 4 bases; bases outside gene matches: 6. CDR3 sequence (DNA): TGTGCCAGCAGTAGGACAGGGCATATCTATGGCTACACCTTC. Encoded protein: CASSRTGHIYGYTF.

The rearrangement uses TRBV7-3 and TRBJ2-7, with TRBD2 as a possible D gene (6 bases). The CDR3 is made up of 14 amino acids. From germline, CDR1 is SGHTA and CDR2 FQGTGA. V was trimmed by 0 bases and J by 6 bases, leaving 12 bases between them. CDR3 bases: TGTGCCAGCAGCTTAACGTCTCGCGGGGCCGAGCAGTACTTC. It specifies CASSLTSRGAEQYF.

The chain is built from TRBV4-2 and TRBJ1-3, with a possible D match to TRBD1 (6 bases). The V gene's germline CDR1 is LGHNA and CDR2 YNFKEQ. The CDR3 contains 16 residues. V shed 0 bases and J shed 0 bases, with 9 bases lying between them. The CDR3 nucleotides are TGTGCCAGCAGCCAAGAGGGGGACATCTCTGGAAACACCATATATTTT. It codes for CASSQEGDISGNTIYF.

This clone was detected once. The genes are TRBV9 and TRBJ1-2; D remains unclear. V was cut by 6 bases and J by 8 bases, with 17 bases left in between. There are 13 residues in the CDR3. The germline gives CDR1 SGDLS, CDR2 YYNGEE. CDR3: CASKPDAGSGYTF. The CDR3 region has the DNA TGTGCCAGCAAGCCGGACGCGGGTTCCGGCTACACCTTC.

The rearrangement joins TRBV27 to TRBJ2-3; tentatively, D is TRBD1 (5 bases). The germline V and J ends were trimmed by 4 bases and 1 base, with 6 bases remaining between them. CDR3 length: 13 amino acids. Germline CDR1 and CDR2: MNHEY and SMNVEV (reference sequence). Written as DNA, the CDR3 is TGTGCCAGCAGTTGGGGCCGCACAGATACGCAGTATTTT. Its protein is CASSWGRTDTQYF.

This clone showed up many times. CDR3 sequence: CAIREQGASGYTF. DNA for the CDR3: TGTGCCATCAGGGAGCAGGGGGCGTCGGGCTACACCTTC. The V gene is TRBV10-3, the J gene TRBJ1-2; 8 bases match TRBD1. V gave up 6 bases and J gave up 8 bases; unmatched junction bases: 8. Germline-derived CDR1 and CDR2 are ENHRY and SYGVKD. The CDR3 totals 13 residues.

The chain carries TRBV6-1 and TRBJ1-1; D not resolved. The CDR3 length is 11 residues. V was clipped by 10 bases and J by 1 base, with 7 bases between them. Germline CDR1 and CDR2: MNHNS and SASEGT. The CDR3 nucleotides read TGTGCCACCTCAGGGAACACTGAAGCTTTCTTT. This encodes CATSGNTEAFF.

The V gene is TRBV18, the J gene TRBJ2-5; 10 nucleotides match TRBD2. Germline V CDR1 and CDR2: KGHSH, LQKENI. The CDR3 has 19 amino acids. J was trimmed by 4 bases and V by 2 bases; bases with no gene match: 16. CDR3 in amino acids: CASSPVASGGTFGLETQYF. DNA for the CDR3: TGTGCCAGCTCACCAGTCGCTAGCGGGGGCACATTCGGTCTAGAGACCCAGTACTTC.

The rearrangement joins TRBV11-2 to TRBJ1-3; D is perhaps TRBD1 (5 bases). The CDR3 extends over 16 amino acids. Germline V lookup: CDR1 SGHAT, CDR2 FQNNGV. Trimming stripped 1 base from V and 2 bases from J, with 12 bases between. The CDR3 region has the DNA TGTGCCAGCAGCTTAGGGGGGGACGGTACTGGAAACACCATATATTTT. Its translation: CASSLGGDGTGNTIYF.

The V call is TRBV6-5, the J call TRBJ1-1, with 7 bases matching TRBD1. Germline V gives CDR1 MNHEY, CDR2 SVGAGI. The J segment lost 0 bases and the V segment lost 2 bases, leaving 0 bases of the junction unmatched. The CDR3 length is 14 residues. CDR3 region: CASSYGTVNTEAFF. The CDR3 DNA follows: TGTGCCAGCAGTTACGGGACAGTGAACACTGAAGCTTTCTTT.

The J gene is TRBJ1-2, the V gene TRBV9; TRBD1 agrees at 7 bases. Germline assignment: CDR1 SGDLS and CDR2 YYNGEE. Trimming took 0 bases from V and 2 from J; bases not matched to a gene: 4. The CDR3 runs 15 residues. CDR3 nucleotide sequence: TGTGCCAGCAGCGTAGGGCACAGGGGAAACTATGGCTACACCTTC. It is translated as CASSVGHRGNYGYTF.

The V call is TRBV9, the J call TRBJ2-5; 10 bases align to TRBD2. J was trimmed by 4 bases and V by 0 bases; bases with no gene match: 3. This CDR3 is built from 15 residues. CDR1 is SGDLS, CDR2 YYNGEE, per germline. CDR3 protein: CASSVVASGGETQYF. In DNA form, the CDR3 reads TGTGCCAGCAGCGTAGTAGCTAGCGGGGGAGAGACCCAGTACTTC.

CDR3 in amino acids: CASSTGQGFTYEQYF. DNA for the CDR3: TGTGCCAGTAGTACCGGACAGGGATTTACCTACGAGCAGTACTTC. The chain couples TRBV19 to TRBJ2-7; 8 bases fit TRBD1. The CDR3 loop spans 15 amino acids. The V gene's germline CDR1 is LNHDA and CDR2 SQIVND (reference sequence). V was pared by 4 bases and J by 2 bases, with 7 bases of the junction left unmatched.

The chain is built from TRBV7-9 and TRBJ1-1; D ambiguous. CDR1 is SEHNR and CDR2 is FQNEAQ in the germline V gene (reference sequence). This CDR3 is built from 12 residues. The V end lost 6 bases, the J end lost 1 base, and 6 bases lay between the germline ends. CDR3 region: CASRGGNTEAFF. As DNA, the CDR3 is TGTGCCAGCAGGGGAGGGAACACTGAAGCTTTCTTT.

The chain couples TRBV15 to TRBJ1-2, with a weak D call TRBD1 (5 bases). The CDR3 loop spans 13 amino acids. CDR1 and CDR2 (germline): LNHNV, YYDKDF (reference sequence). V gave up 4 bases and J gave up 5 bases, with 11 bases separating them. CDR3 loop: CATSIGGGYGYTF. The CDR3 region has the DNA TGTGCCACCAGCATTGGGGGGGGTTATGGCTACACCTTC.

The chain links TRBV28 to TRBJ1-1, with TRBD1 as a possible D gene (5 bases). This CDR3 contains 15 residues. Trimming took off 6 bases at V and 6 bases at J, with 20 bases between the two ends. Germline V gene lookup returns CDR1 MDHEN and CDR2 SYDVKM. CDR3 nucleotide sequence: TGTGCCAGCAGGCCTCCCCAGGGCCTATACGCTGAAGCTTTCTTT. Amino acids: CASRPPQGLYAEAFF.